This entry concerns a single TCR beta chain. The data originate from a study of blood T cell repertoires in COVID-19. Methods used by the authors: Researchers report that nucleated cell counts were estimated from reference gene primer amplification. TCRdb's copy holds only in-frame clones and misses some; the assay was immunoSEQ multiplex PCR. V and J calls and clone size are copied from that table; D and trimming were computed from the DNA. The data contain 130,000 or so clones, around 91% of them singletons. J lost 6 bases, V lost 1 base, and 1 base had no gene match. CDR1 and CDR2 (germline): SQVTM, ANQGSEA. The CDR3 covers 13 residues.

The receptor's source is a man between 65 and 79 years old with active or convalescent COVID-19. The chain recombines TRBV29-1 with TRBJ1-2; 11 positions agree with TRBD1. Input material: peripheral blood. The CDR3 region is CSVEGDRGNGYTF. For the CDR3, the DNA is TGCAGCGTTGAAGGGGACAGGGGGAATGGCTACACCTTC.